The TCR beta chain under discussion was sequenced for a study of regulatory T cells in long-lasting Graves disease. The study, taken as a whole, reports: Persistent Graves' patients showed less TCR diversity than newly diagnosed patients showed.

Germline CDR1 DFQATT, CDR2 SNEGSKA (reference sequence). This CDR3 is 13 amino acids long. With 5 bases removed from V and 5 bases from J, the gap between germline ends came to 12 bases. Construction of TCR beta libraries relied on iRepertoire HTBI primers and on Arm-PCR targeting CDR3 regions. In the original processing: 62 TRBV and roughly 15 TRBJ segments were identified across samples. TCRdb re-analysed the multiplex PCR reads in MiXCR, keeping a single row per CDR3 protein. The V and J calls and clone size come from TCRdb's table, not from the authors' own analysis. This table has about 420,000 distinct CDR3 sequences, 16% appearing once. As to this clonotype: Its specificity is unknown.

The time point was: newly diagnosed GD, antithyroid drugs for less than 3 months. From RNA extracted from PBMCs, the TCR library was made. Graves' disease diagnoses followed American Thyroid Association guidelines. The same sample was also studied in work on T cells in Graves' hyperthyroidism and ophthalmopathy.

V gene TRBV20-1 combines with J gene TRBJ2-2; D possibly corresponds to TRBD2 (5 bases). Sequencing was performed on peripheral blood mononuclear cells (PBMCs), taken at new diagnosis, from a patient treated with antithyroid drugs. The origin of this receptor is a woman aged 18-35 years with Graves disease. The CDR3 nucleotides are TGCAGTGCTCGGAGGCTTTCGACCGGGGAGCTGTTTTTT. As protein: CSARRLSTGELFF.